Detailed here is one TCR beta chain. What it binds is unknown. The source of the sample is a study of chemoradiotherapy in HPV16-positive cancers. Measured with immunoSEQ multiplex PCR; TCRdb has only the in-frame clones, and not every one. Of thousands of clones in the sample, approximately 80% were seen once. Repertoires were sampled repeatedly during chemoradiotherapy. Germline V gene lookup returns CDR1 SGHRS and CDR2 YFSETQ. The junction had 9 bases not matched to a gene; V was cut back by 0 bases and J by 7 bases. This CDR3 spans 16 amino acids. Regarding the study as a whole: In HPV16-positive patients, HPV-responsive T-cell expansion tracked better recurrence-free survival. During treatment, candidate HPV-specific clones and E7-related motifs expanded in tumor.

This specimen was collected from a patient who underwent chemoradiotherapy. V usage is TRBV5-1 and J usage is TRBJ1-4; TRBD1 matches 7 bases. The clonotype comes from a human donor with HPV-associated anogenital cancer. Written as DNA, the CDR3 is TGCGCCAGCAGCTTGGCCTTTGGCAGGGGGGTTGAAAAACTGTTTTTT. It translates to CASSLAFGRGVEKLFF.